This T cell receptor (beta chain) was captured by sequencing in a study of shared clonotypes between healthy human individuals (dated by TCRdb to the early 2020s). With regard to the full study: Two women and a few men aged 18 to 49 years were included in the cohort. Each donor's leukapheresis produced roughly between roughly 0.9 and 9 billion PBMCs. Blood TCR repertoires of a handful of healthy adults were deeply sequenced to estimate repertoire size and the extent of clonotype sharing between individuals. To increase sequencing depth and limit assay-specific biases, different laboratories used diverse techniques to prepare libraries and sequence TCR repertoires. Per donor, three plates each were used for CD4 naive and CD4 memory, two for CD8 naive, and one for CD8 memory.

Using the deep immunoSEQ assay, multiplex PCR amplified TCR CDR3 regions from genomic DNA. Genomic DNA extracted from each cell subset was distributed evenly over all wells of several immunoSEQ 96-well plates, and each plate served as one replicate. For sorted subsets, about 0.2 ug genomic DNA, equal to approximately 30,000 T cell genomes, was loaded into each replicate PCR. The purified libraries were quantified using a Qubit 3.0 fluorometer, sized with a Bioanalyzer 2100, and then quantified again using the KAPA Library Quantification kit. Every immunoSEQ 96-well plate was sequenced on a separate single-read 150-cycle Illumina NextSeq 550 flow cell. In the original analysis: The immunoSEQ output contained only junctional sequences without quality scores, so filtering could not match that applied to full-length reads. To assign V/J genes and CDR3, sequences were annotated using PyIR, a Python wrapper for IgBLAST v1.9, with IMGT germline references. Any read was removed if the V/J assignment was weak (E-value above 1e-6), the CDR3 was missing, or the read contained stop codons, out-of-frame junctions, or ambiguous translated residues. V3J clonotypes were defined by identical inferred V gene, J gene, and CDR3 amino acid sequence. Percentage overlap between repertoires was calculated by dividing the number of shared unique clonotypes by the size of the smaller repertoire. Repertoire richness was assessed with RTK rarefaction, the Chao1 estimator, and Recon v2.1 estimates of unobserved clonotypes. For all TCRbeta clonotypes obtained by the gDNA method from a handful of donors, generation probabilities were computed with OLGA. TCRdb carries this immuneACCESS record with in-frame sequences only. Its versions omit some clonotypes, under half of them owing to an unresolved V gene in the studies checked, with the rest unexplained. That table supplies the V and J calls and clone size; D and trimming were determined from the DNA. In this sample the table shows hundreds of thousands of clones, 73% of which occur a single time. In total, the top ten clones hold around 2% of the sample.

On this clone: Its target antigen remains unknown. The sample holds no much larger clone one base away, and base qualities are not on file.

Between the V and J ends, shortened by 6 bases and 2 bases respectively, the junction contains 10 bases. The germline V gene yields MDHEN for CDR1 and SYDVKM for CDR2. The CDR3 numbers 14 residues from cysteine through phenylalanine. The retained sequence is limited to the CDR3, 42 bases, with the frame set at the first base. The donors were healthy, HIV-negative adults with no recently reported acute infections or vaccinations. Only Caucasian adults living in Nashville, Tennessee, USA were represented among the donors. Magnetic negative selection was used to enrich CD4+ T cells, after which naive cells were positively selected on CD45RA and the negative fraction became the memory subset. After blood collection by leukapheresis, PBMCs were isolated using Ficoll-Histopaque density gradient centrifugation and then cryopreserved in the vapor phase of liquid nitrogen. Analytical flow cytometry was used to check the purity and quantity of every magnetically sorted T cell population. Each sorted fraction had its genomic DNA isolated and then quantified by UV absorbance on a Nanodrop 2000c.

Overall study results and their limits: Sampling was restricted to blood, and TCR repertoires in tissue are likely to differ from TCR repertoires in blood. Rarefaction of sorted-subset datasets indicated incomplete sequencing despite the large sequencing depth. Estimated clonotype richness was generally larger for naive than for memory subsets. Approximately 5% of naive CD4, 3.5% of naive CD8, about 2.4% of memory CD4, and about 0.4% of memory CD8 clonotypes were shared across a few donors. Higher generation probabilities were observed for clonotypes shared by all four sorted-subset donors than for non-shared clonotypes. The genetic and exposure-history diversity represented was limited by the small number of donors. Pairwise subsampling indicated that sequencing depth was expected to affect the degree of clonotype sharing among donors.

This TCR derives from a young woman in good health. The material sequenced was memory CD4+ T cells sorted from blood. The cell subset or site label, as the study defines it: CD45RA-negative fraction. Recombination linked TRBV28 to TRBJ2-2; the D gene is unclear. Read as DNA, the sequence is TGTGCCAGCAGCCCCGGACCAAACACCGGGGAGCTGTTTTTT. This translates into CASSPGPNTGELFF.